One TCR beta chain is described in this entry. Its target is unknown. Assay used: immunoSEQ multiplex PCR; TCRdb lists only in-frame clones, some missing. Of roughly 2.5 million clones in the sample, over 85% are singletons; the top ten hold under 0.15%. The germline V gene has CDR1 MNHEY and CDR2 SMNVEV (reference sequence). Trimming cost V 5 bases and J 3 bases; bases outside gene matches: 4. This CDR3 spans 15 amino acids. This sample is drawn from a study of shared clonotypes between healthy human individuals. Overall study results and limits: When compared with the clonotypes that were shared by all four sorted-subset donors, the non-shared clonotypes turned out to have lower generation probabilities.

What was sequenced was naive CD4+ T cells sorted from blood. The subset is: CD45RA+ positively selected. V usage is TRBV27 and J usage is TRBJ2-2, with 9 bases lining up with TRBD2. This clonotype originated in a man aged 18 to 29 in good health. CDR3 protein: CASSPSGMHTGELFF. The CDR3 nucleotides are TGTGCCAGCAGTCCTAGCGGGATGCACACCGGGGAGCTGTTTTTT.